This T cell receptor beta chain was documented in a study of cytomegalovirus exposure and HLA in healthy donors. Overall study findings and caveats: There were some public TCRs occurring in many donors, but most TCR sequences were rare.

CDR1 and CDR2 from the germline V gene are SGHTS and YDEGEE. The V gene lost 1 base and the J gene lost 2 bases, with 9 bases spanning the gap. CDR3 size: 14 residues. 60 Vbeta and 13 Jbeta primers were used in PCR. The method was immunoSEQ multiplex PCR; TCRdb's version includes in-frame clones alone and lacks a portion of them. The repertoire holds 80,000 to 130,000 clones, with 79% as singletons. A remark on this clone: Its antigen is undetermined.

Sequenced sample: PBMCs. The clonotype originates from a female donor in good health and CMV-seropositive. The V call is TRBV5-8, the J call TRBJ1-1; maybe TRBD1 (5 bases). The CDR3: CASSLPGINTEAFF. CDR3 bases: TGTGCCAGCAGCTTGCCAGGGATAAACACTGAAGCTTTCTTT.